This T cell receptor (beta chain) comes out of a study of cytomegalovirus exposure and HLA in healthy donors. Study-wide findings and caveats: Segments of the TCR beta V type were, in most cases, productive about 87% or about 30% of the time in an earlier analysis. For most subjects, TCR beta sequences were reported to predict HLA-A and HLA-B alleles with accuracy. HLA alleles showed associations with 16,951 TCR beta sequences in a later analysis, at a 0.05 false discovery rate.

This CDR3 spans 14 amino acids. Germline V CDR1 and CDR2: SGHNT, YYREEE (reference sequence). As regards this clone: What it binds is not known.

Both 60 Vbeta primers and 13 Jbeta primers went into the PCR. Measured with immunoSEQ multiplex PCR; TCRdb has only the in-frame clones, and not every one. Of about 140,000 clones listed, roughly three quarters were seen once; the top ten hold about 3.9%. Sequenced material: PBMCs. The origin of this receptor is a young man in good health and CMV-seronegative. The chain links TRBV5-4 to TRBJ2-5; 9 positions agree with TRBD2. The tail of the sequence fits TRBJ2-7 better, so the J call may be wrong. The CDR3 DNA reads TGTGCCAGCAGCCCGACTAGCGGAAGCTACGAGCAGTACTTC. Translation gives CASSPTSGSYEQYF.